This entry concerns a single T cell receptor beta chain. No antigen is known for it. The source of the sample is a study of shared clonotypes between healthy human individuals. Study-level findings and limits: Some naive CD4 clonotypes, 4% to 6%, turned up in common across a handful of donors. It was anticipated that sequencing depth would influence how many clonotypes donors shared.

Once extracted for a subset, genomic DNA was divided evenly among several immunoSEQ plates. This table comes from immunoSEQ multiplex PCR, and its TCRdb copy is limited to in-frame clones, with some not included. Of millions of clones detected, under 95% appear once; the ten largest clones hold about 1.8%. It was CD45RO-negative cells, positively selected for CCR7, that made up naive CD8 cells, with terminally differentiated effector memory CD45RA+ cells excluded. HIV-negative, healthy adults without recent acute infections or vaccinations were the donors. This sequence was found in a young man in good health. Some clones in this sample may be carry-over from other donors' samples. The sample consisted of naive CD8+ T cells from PBMCs.

In nucleotides, the CDR3 is TGTGCCAGCAGCTCACGGGACAGGTACTCCTACGAGCAGTACTTC. This sequence encodes CASSSRDRYSYEQYF. The chain is built from TRBV6-5 and TRBJ2-7, with 8 bases fitting TRBD1. V dropped 6 bases and J dropped 0; count of bases not matched to a gene: 7. CDR1 is MNHEY and CDR2 is SVGAGI in the germline V gene. The CDR3 sequence is 15 residues long.